These 18 T cell receptor beta chains came from one sample sequenced in a study of PD-1 blockade in classical Hodgkin lymphoma. Brentuximab vedotin exposure varied, and every patient relapsed after autologous stem cell transplantation. Sequencing was performed with immunoSEQ multiplex PCR; in TCRdb, only in-frame clones are kept and a portion is missing. The table has about 13,000 clones, about 80% seen once; the top ten hold about 24%. Source: peripheral blood mononuclear cells (PBMCs), taken at baseline. These receptors were taken from a human donor with classical Hodgkin lymphoma.

This clone is a singleton in its sample. The chain carries TRBV9 and TRBJ2-2; D gene unclear. Looked up from germline, CDR1 is SGDLS and CDR2 is YYNGEE. Trimming removed 4 bases from V and 4 bases from J, with 14 bases in between. The length of the CDR3 is 15 residues. DNA for the CDR3: TGTGCCAGCAGCCGAACAACCCAGAGCACCGGGGAGCTGTTTTTT. It encodes CASSRTTQSTGELFF.

This clone counts as medium-sized. The V and J genes are TRBV13 and TRBJ1-6, with a tentative D call TRBD1 (5 bases). The CDR3 sequence is 17 residues long. CDR1 and CDR2 (germline): PRHDT, FYEKMQ (reference sequence). The germline V and J ends were trimmed by 0 bases and 9 bases, with 18 bases remaining between them. CDR3 in DNA: TGTGCCAGCAGCTTAGGAGGGGTTGGGGGATATCGTTCACCCCTCCACTTT. Translated, it gives CASSLGGVGGYRSPLHF.

This sequence joins TRBV27 and TRBJ1-6, with 9 bases aligning to TRBD1. Per germline, CDR1 MNHEY and CDR2 SMNVEV (reference sequence). The V gene end was trimmed by 2 bases and the J gene end by 10 bases; junction bases not matched to a gene: 6. This CDR3 spans 15 amino acids. CDR3: CASSLARGQGSPLHF. The CDR3 coding sequence is TGTGCCAGCAGTTTAGCCAGGGGACAGGGCTCACCCCTCCACTTT.

CDR3 residues: CASRGTVQFTDTQYF. The CDR3 coding sequence is TGTGCCAGCAGGGGGACAGTTCAATTCACAGATACGCAGTATTTT. The chain recombines TRBV6-1 with TRBJ2-3; 7 bases agree with TRBD1. Germline CDR1 and CDR2: MNHNS and SASEGT. V trimming: 6 bases; J trimming: 2 bases; junction bases outside the gene matches: 8. This CDR3 region has 15 residues.

The genes are TRBV11-2 and TRBJ2-5, with 8 bases aligning to TRBD1. CDR3 length: 15 amino acids. Germline V gene data show CDR1 as SGHAT and CDR2 as FQNNGV. V dropped 5 bases and J dropped 3; count of bases not matched to a gene: 8. As DNA, the CDR3 is TGTGCCAGCAGCCGACAGGGGAGAGAGAAAGAGACCCAGTACTTC. This translates into CASSRQGREKETQYF.

The chain recombines TRBV27 with TRBJ2-7; D call uncertain. V lost 0 bases and J 0 bases, leaving 6 bases between the germline ends. CDR1 and CDR2 (germline): MNHEY, SMNVEV (reference sequence). CDR3 length equals 14 residues. CDR3 nucleotides: TGTGCCAGCAGTTTATCGGCCAACTCCTACGAGCAGTACTTC. It encodes CASSLSANSYEQYF.

This clone was seen more than once but under ten times. V usage is TRBV7-8 and J usage is TRBJ2-1; D uncertain. This CDR3 region has 13 residues. V was shortened by 5 bases and J by 8 bases, with 13 bases between the two germline ends. From germline, CDR1 is SGHVS and CDR2 FQNEAQ. CDR3 region: CASSPRSYYEQFF. As DNA, the CDR3 is TGTGCCAGCAGCCCCCGCTCCTATTATGAGCAGTTCTTC.

The gene calls are TRBV2 and TRBJ2-3; D is possibly TRBD2 (6 bases). V was clipped by 6 bases and J by 5 bases, with 9 bases between them. Germline-derived CDR1 and CDR2 are SNHLY and FYNNEI. The length of the CDR3 is 12 residues. The CDR3 DNA reads TGTGCCAGCAGAAGACTAGTAGATACGCAGTATTTT. Protein sequence: CASRRLVDTQYF.

The CDR3 DNA follows: TGTGCCAGCAGCCAGGAGCCGAACCACGAGCAGTACTTC. Its translation: CASSQEPNHEQYF. The chain joins TRBV11-3 to TRBJ2-5, with D unresolved. The J call may not be correct, given that the DNA end is closer to TRBJ2-7. CDR1 SGHNT and CDR2 YENEEA come from the germline V gene. The CDR3 has 13 amino acids.

The chain uses TRBV5-4 and TRBJ1-1, with 9 bases lining up with TRBD1. The CDR3 spans 15 residues. With V trimmed by 0 bases and J by 5 bases, 5 bases remained unmatched. Germline V CDR1 and CDR2: SGHNT, YYREEE (reference sequence). The CDR3 loop reads CASSLDGTGQTEAFF. CDR3 coding DNA: TGTGCCAGCAGCTTGGACGGGACAGGGCAGACTGAAGCTTTCTTT. The whole variable domain, filled in from reference TRBV5-4 and TRBJ1-1, reads ETGVTQSPTHLIKTRGQQVTLRCSSQSGHNTVSWYQQALGQGPQFIFQYYREEENGRGNFPPRFSGLQFPNYSSELNVNALELDDSALYLCASSLDGTGQTEAFFGQGTRLTVV.

V gene TRBV28 combines with J gene TRBJ1-2, with 7 bases aligning to TRBD1. The CDR3 runs to 15 residues. CDR1 and CDR2 (germline): MDHEN, SYDVKM. Losses at the gene ends were 4 bases for V and 4 bases for J; bases not matched to a gene: 9. The CDR3 nucleotides are TGTGCCAGCAGTTCTGGGACAGCAGGTTCCTATGGCTACACCTTC. Translating it yields CASSSGTAGSYGYTF.

CDR3 nucleotides: TGTGCCTGGAGTGCTGGTGGGGGCGCTGGGACCCAGTACTTC. Protein sequence: CAWSAGGGAGTQYF. The chain combines TRBV30 with TRBJ2-5, with D tentatively TRBD1 (6 bases). This CDR3 has 14 amino acids. Trimming pared 1 base from V and 7 bases from J, leaving 16 bases between. Per the germline V gene, CDR1 is GTSNPN and CDR2 is SVGIG (reference sequence).

This clone was observed a single time. The rearrangement joins TRBV18 to TRBJ2-3, with 11 nucleotides matching TRBD1. V lost 3 bases, J lost 3 bases, and 5 bases stayed unmatched. Germline CDR1 reads KGHSH; CDR2 reads LQKENI. This CDR3 comprises 16 residues. CDR3 sequence: CASSPLDRGLTDTQYF. CDR3 nucleotide sequence: TGTGCCAGCTCACCCCTGGACAGGGGGCTTACAGATACGCAGTATTTT.

Note on this clone: A junction end diverges from the germline sequence, so it may reflect a read error. The CDR3 nucleotides read TGTGCTAGCAGCTTAGACCGATTTACAGATACGCAGTATTTT. Translation: CASSLDRFTDTQYF. The gene calls are TRBV7-7 and TRBJ2-3; D not certain. CDR3 length: 14 residues. CDR1 and CDR2 from the germline V gene are SSHAT and FNYEAQ (reference sequence). Drawing the rest from reference TRBV7-7 and TRBJ2-3, the complete variable domain is GAGVSQSPRYKVTKRGQDVTLRCDPISSHATLYWYQQALGQGPEFLTYFNYEAQPDKSGLPSDRFSAERPEGSISTLTIQRTEQRDSAMYRCASSLDRFTDTQYFGPGTRLTVL.

The V and J genes are TRBV19 and TRBJ1-2; D not resolved. This CDR3 has 13 residues. Germline CDR1 LNHDA, CDR2 SQIVND (reference sequence). V was cut by 6 bases and J by 8 bases, with 16 bases left in between. The CDR3 bases are TGTGCCAGTAGCCTCGGGGAAGGGAGAGGCTACACCTTC. The encoded protein is CASSLGEGRGYTF.

The chain joins TRBV25-1 to TRBJ2-3, with 7 bases lining up with TRBD2. The CDR3 has 15 residues. The ends lost 6 bases at V and 2 bases at J; junction bases unmatched: 8. The V gene's germline CDR1 is MGHDK and CDR2 SYGVNS. Here the CDR3 DNA reads TGTGCCAGCAGATTAGCGGGCAGCATCACAGATACGCAGTATTTT. As protein: CASRLAGSITDTQYF.

This chain links TRBV5-5 with TRBJ2-1; 11 bases map to TRBD2. CDR1 and CDR2 (germline): SGHKS, YYEKEE (reference sequence). This CDR3 is 15 amino acids long. The ends lost 4 bases at V and 4 bases at J; junction bases unmatched: 4. The CDR3 protein is CASSLLAGGYNEQFF. The DNA for the CDR3 is TGTGCCAGCAGCCTTTTAGCGGGGGGGTACAATGAGCAGTTCTTC.

The chain recombines TRBV10-3 with TRBJ1-5; D is uncertain. Trimming pared 5 bases from V and 9 bases from J, leaving 11 bases between. The CDR3 runs 12 residues. Germline loops: CDR1 ENHRY, CDR2 SYGVKD. CDR3 nucleotides: TGTGCCATCAGTTCAAACGGGCGGCCCCAGCATTTT. This sequence encodes CAISSNGRPQHF.